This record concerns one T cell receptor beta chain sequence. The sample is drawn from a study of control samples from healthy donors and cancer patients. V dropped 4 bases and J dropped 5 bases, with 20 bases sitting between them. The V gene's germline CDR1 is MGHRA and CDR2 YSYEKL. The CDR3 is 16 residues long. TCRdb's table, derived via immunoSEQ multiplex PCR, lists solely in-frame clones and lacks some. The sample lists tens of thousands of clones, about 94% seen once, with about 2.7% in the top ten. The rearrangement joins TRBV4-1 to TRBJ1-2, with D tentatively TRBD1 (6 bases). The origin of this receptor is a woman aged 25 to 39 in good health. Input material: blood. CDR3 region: CASSPKRGGREYGYTF. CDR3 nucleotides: TGCGCCAGCAGCCCGAAGAGGGGGGGGCGAGAGTATGGCTACACCTTC.